Below, 18 T cell receptor beta chains from the same sample are listed, as sequenced in a study of cytomegalovirus exposure and HLA in healthy donors. A multiplex PCR was run with 60 Vbeta primers and 13 Jbeta primers. Using immunoSEQ multiplex PCR, the repertoire was profiled, and TCRdb retains in-frame clones only, with some absent. Among some 200,000 clones listed, 75% to 85% were seen once. Material for sequencing was PBMCs. The origin of the receptors is a woman aged 40 to 50 in good health and CMV-seronegative.

The sample holds one count of this clone. The CDR3 bases are TGTGCCAGCAGCTTAGAATGGGAGTCCGGGGAGCTGTTTTTT. This translates into CASSLEWESGELFF. This chain connects TRBV7-6 to TRBJ2-2; perhaps TRBD2 as D (5 bases). The CDR3 has 14 amino acids. V was cut by 1 base and J by 6 bases, with 9 bases left in between. The germline V gene encodes CDR1 SGHVS and CDR2 FNYEAQ.

This clone has just a few counts. This chain uses TRBV19 with TRBJ2-5; 7 bases align to TRBD1. The length of the CDR3 is 16 residues. V gave up 4 bases and J gave up 7 bases; unmatched junction bases: 15. CDR1 and CDR2 (germline): LNHDA, SQIVND (reference sequence). Here the CDR3 DNA reads TGTGCCAGTAGTAATGCTGGGACAGATGGGAGAACGACCCAGTACTTC. Translating gives CASSNAGTDGRTTQYF.

V is TRBV28 and J is TRBJ1-2; D may be TRBD1 (6 bases). The germline gives CDR1 MDHEN, CDR2 SYDVKM. This CDR3 contains 12 residues. The V and J ends lost 5 bases and 2 bases respectively, with 6 bases between them. CDR3 residues: CASSRGNYGYTF. The CDR3, as DNA: TGTGCCAGCAGTAGGGGGAACTATGGCTACACCTTC.

V is TRBV5-1 and J is TRBJ2-1, with D possibly TRBD1 on 5 matching bases. V dropped 5 bases and J dropped 6 bases, with 12 bases sitting between them. The germline gives CDR1 SGHRS, CDR2 YFSETQ. This CDR3 comprises 13 residues. CDR3 DNA: TGCGCCAGCAGGCGACAGCCAAGCAATGAGCAGTTCTTC. It codes for CASRRQPSNEQFF.

The CDR3 here is CASSWGLDTEAFF. CDR3 in DNA: TGCGCCAGCAGCTGGGGACTTGACACTGAAGCTTTCTTT. This sequence joins TRBV5-1 and TRBJ1-1, with D possibly matching TRBD1 (5 bases). Looked up from germline, CDR1 is SGHRS and CDR2 is YFSETQ. The CDR3 is 13 amino acids. The V gene lost 3 bases and the J gene lost 3 bases, with 9 bases spanning the gap.

The chain is built from TRBV28 and TRBJ2-7; tentative D call: TRBD2 (5 bases). The CDR3 loop spans 13 amino acids. Germline-derived CDR1 and CDR2 are MDHEN and SYDVKM. Trimming removed 6 bases from V and 12 bases from J, with 21 bases in between. Written as DNA, the CDR3 is TGTGCCAGCAGCCCGGACCGGATGGGGAGTTTGTACTTC. Translating gives CASSPDRMGSLYF. Full variable domain (outside the CDR3, taken from reference TRBV28 and TRBJ2-7): DVKVTQSSRYLVKRTGEKVFLECVQDMDHENMFWYRQDPGLGLRLIYFSYDVKMKEKGDIPEGYSVSREKKERFSLILESASTNQTSMYLCASSPDRMGSLYFGPGTRLTVT.

This sequence joins TRBV6-5 and TRBJ2-3; D possibly corresponds to TRBD2 (6 bases). Germline CDR1 reads MNHEY; CDR2 reads SVGAGI. This CDR3 spans 16 amino acids. Trimming took 6 bases from V and 0 from J, leaving 16 bases between them. CDR3 loop: CASRYLLSGSTDTQYF. CDR3 nucleotide sequence: TGTGCCAGCAGATACCTCCTTAGCGGTAGCACAGATACGCAGTATTTT.

This sequence joins TRBV10-1 and TRBJ2-3; perhaps TRBD2 as D (6 bases). CDR1 is WNHNN, CDR2 SYGVQD, per germline (reference sequence). The CDR3 runs to 13 residues. V shed 8 bases and J shed 2 bases, with 11 bases lying between them. CDR3: CASGAGLTDTQYF. The CDR3 DNA sequence: TGCGCCAGCGGAGCGGGTCTCACAGATACGCAGTATTTT.

This clone was observed once. The chain uses TRBV5-4 and TRBJ2-1, with 7 bases matching TRBD2. After removal of 0 bases from V and 7 bases from J, the junction contained 16 bases not matched to a gene. Looked up from germline, CDR1 is SGHNT and CDR2 is YYREEE (reference sequence). The CDR3 totals 18 residues. The CDR3 coding sequence is TGTGCCAGCAGCTTGGCCGAGGGTAGCGGGTTTGGGGGGAATGAGCAGTTCTTC. Translated: CASSLAEGSGFGGNEQFF.

With regard to this clone: Without the conserved terminal phenylalanine or tryptophan, this CDR3 likely stems from a read error. No DNA is shown, since the ends of the CDR3 on it are uncertain; the CDR3 is the one TCRdb lists. The V call is TRBV6-8, the J call TRBJ2-4; the table names TRBD2, a call not compared with the DNA. Germline CDR1 and CDR2: MNHGY and SAAAGT. The CDR3 numbers 10 amino acids, ends counted. The CDR3 loop is CASSYSLTEI.

This rearrangement joins TRBV7-9 to TRBJ1-3, with D possibly TRBD1 on 6 matching bases. Germline V lookup: CDR1 SEHNR, CDR2 FQNEAQ (reference sequence). Deletions cut 5 bases from V and 5 bases from J, with 16 bases between. The CDR3 has 15 residues. The chain's CDR3 is CASSIPGTNRNTIYF. DNA of the CDR3: TGTGCCAGCAGCATCCCTGGGACAAACCGAAACACCATATATTTT.

V and J are TRBV10-2 and TRBJ1-5; 7 bases map to TRBD1. The CDR3 contains 15 residues. Germline V CDR1 and CDR2: WSHSY, SAAADI. J gave up 3 bases and V 2 bases, and 4 bases lay outside the gene matches. CDR3 DNA: TGCGCCAGCAGTGAGGCGGGACAGTACAATCAGCCCCAGCATTTT. It codes for CASSEAGQYNQPQHF.

The V gene is TRBV27, the J gene TRBJ2-2; D gene uncertain. CDR1 is MNHEY, CDR2 SMNVEV, per germline (reference sequence). Trimming removed 3 bases from V and 4 bases from J, with 3 bases in between. The CDR3 spans 12 residues. CDR3 DNA sequence: TGTGCCAGCAGTTTCCTCACCGGGGAGCTGTTTTTT. This sequence encodes CASSFLTGELFF.

The chain carries TRBV30 and TRBJ2-7, with D perhaps matching TRBD1 (6 bases). The CDR3 has 15 amino acids. Between the trimmed V and J ends, which lost 0 bases and 2 bases, there was a span of 14 bases. Germline values: CDR1 GTSNPN, CDR2 SVGIG (reference sequence). CDR3 bases: TGTGCCTGGAGTGTTATGGCAGGGGCTCCCTACGAGCAGTACTTC. Translating it yields CAWSVMAGAPYEQYF.

This chain connects TRBV10-1 to TRBJ2-1, with 7 bases fitting TRBD1. There are 15 residues in the CDR3. V dropped 3 bases and J dropped 9; count of bases not matched to a gene: 11. Germline CDR1 WNHNN, CDR2 SYGVQD (reference sequence). The CDR3 protein is CASSDQGTGVGEQFF. CDR3 DNA sequence: TGCGCCAGCAGTGACCAGGGAACAGGGGTCGGTGAGCAGTTCTTC.

The sample holds a few counts of this clone. The chain recombines TRBV28 with TRBJ1-2; 10 bases are a match to TRBD1. The trim removed 8 bases at V and 5 bases at J, leaving 8 bases unmatched. CDR1 MDHEN and CDR2 SYDVKM come from the germline V gene. CDR3 length equals 14 residues. The DNA for the CDR3 is TGTGCCAGCGATCCGGGACAGGGGATTTATGGCTACACCTTC. Translated: CASDPGQGIYGYTF.

The genes are TRBV9 and TRBJ2-4; TRBD2 matches 10 bases. V lost 3 bases to trimming and J lost 7 bases; unmatched junction nucleotides: 16. This CDR3 comprises 18 residues. Germline CDR1 is SGDLS and CDR2 is YYNGEE. CDR3: CASSGFGLAEPGRNIQYF. As DNA, the CDR3 is TGTGCCAGCAGCGGGTTTGGACTAGCGGAGCCGGGGCGTAACATTCAGTACTTC. Filled out from reference TRBV9 and TRBJ2-4, the complete variable domain reads DSGVTQTPKHLITATGQRVTLRCSPRSGDLSVYWYQQSLDQGLQFLIQYYNGEERAKGNILERFSAQQFPDLHSELNLSSLELGDSALYFCASSGFGLAEPGRNIQYFGAGTRLSVL.

This clone was seen once. The rearrangement joins TRBV4-1 to TRBJ2-7, with D tentatively TRBD2 (6 bases). Trimming left V 1 base short and J 3 bases short, with 13 bases between. There are 15 residues in the CDR3. Germline-derived CDR1 and CDR2 are MGHRA and YSYEKL. This CDR3 reads CASSQGTSLLYEQYF. The CDR3 DNA reads TGCGCCAGCAGCCAAGGAACTAGCTTACTCTACGAGCAGTACTTC.